This T cell receptor (beta chain) was sequenced during a study of cytomegalovirus exposure and HLA in healthy donors. Turning to the study itself: Most donors, roughly 84% of a few hundred genotyped, fell in the Caucasian-associated ancestry cluster.

Remarks on this clone: Its cognate antigen is unknown.

Primers: 60 Vbeta forward and 13 Jbeta reverse. The assay was immunoSEQ multiplex PCR, and TCRdb's table has in-frame clones only and misses some. The sample includes about 120,000 clones, 74% of them seen just once. Per the germline V gene, CDR1 is LNHNV and CDR2 is YYDKDF (reference sequence). The V and J ends lost 0 bases and 10 bases, in that order; junction bases with no gene match: 17. The CDR3 has 19 amino acids. Findings of the study overall: Presence/absence comparisons presumed near-even sequencing depth among donors.

The TCR was taken from a human donor in good health. The chain is built from TRBV15 and TRBJ2-1, with 11 bases fitting TRBD2. Sequenced sample: PBMCs. CDR3 sequence: CATSREGRGPSGRIKEQFF. The CDR3 DNA is TGTGCCACCAGCAGAGAGGGAAGGGGTCCTAGCGGGAGGATCAAGGAGCAGTTCTTC.